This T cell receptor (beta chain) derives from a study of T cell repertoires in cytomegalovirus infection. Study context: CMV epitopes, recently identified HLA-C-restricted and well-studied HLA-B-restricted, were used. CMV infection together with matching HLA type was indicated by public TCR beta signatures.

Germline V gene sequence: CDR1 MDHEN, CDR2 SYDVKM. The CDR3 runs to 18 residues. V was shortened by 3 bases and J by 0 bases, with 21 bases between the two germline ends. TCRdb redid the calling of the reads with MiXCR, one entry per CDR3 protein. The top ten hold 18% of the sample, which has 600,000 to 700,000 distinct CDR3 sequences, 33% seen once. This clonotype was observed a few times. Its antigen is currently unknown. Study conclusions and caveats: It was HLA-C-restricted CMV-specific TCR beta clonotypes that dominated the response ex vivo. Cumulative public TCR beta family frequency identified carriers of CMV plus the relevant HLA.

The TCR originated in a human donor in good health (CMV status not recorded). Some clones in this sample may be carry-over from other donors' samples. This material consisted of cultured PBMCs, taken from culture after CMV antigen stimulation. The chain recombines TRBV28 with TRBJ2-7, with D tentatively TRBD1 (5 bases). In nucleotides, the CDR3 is TGTGCCAGCAGTTTGGTCGGGCAGGGCGGAACATCCTCCTACGAGCAGTACTTC. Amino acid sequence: CASSLVGQGGTSSYEQYF.